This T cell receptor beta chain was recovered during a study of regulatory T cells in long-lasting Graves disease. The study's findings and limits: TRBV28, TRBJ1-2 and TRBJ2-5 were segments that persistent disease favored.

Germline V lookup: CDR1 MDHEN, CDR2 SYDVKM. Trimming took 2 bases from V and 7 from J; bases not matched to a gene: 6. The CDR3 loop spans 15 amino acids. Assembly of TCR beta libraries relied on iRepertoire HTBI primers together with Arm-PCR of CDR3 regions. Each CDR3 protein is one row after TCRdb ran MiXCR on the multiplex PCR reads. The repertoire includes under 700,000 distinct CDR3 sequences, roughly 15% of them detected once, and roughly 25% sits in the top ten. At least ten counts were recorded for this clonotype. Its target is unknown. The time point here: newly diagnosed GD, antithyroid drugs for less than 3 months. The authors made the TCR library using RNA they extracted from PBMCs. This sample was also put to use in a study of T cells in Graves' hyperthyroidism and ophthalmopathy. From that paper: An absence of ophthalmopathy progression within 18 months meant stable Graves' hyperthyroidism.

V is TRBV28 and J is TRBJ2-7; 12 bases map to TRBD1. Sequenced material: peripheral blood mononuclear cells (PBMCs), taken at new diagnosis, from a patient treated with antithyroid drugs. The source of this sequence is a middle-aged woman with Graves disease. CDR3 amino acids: CASSLLGQGAREQYF. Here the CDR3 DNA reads TGTGCCAGCAGTTTACTGGGACAGGGGGCGAGAGAGCAGTACTTC.